This T cell receptor (beta chain) was recorded in a study of post-analysis software for immune sequencing data. Study context: The courses of disease that were included comprised relapsing-remitting, secondary progressive and progressive-relapsing multiple sclerosis.

V lost 3 bases and J lost 4; bases outside the gene matches: 12. The germline CDR1 and CDR2 sequences are MDHEN and SYDVKM. This CDR3 region has 17 residues. Notes on this clonotype: Its antigen is undetermined.

Included in the TCR beta cDNA libraries were unique molecular identifiers. When about 0.9 to 11 million T cells were used, they gave roughly 500,000 cDNA molecules. TCRdb re-analysed the PCR reads in MiXCR, keeping a single row per CDR3 protein. The data show over 700,000 distinct CDR3 sequences, approximately 30% seen once. Findings and caveats of the study: Four to six TRBV segments (TRBV5-6, TRBV5-1 and TRBV20-1 among them) occurred more frequently in patients than in controls. Controls showed significantly higher normalized Chao1 diversity than did multiple sclerosis patients.

Sequences were obtained from blood. This clonotype was obtained from a girl aged 5-17 years with multiple sclerosis. This chain joins TRBV28 and TRBJ2-1; 7 positions match TRBD1. CDR3 region: CASSFPLTGAHYNEQFF. The CDR3, as DNA: TGTGCCAGCAGTTTCCCCCTCACAGGGGCCCATTACAATGAGCAGTTCTTC.